The present entry profiles one TCR beta chain with its context. It has no known antigen specificity. Nothing much larger sits one base from this clone, and base qualities are not available. The time point label for this specimen denotes: after dendritic cell vaccination, including at tumor progression/relapse. Selection of patients required sufficient residual fresh-frozen tumor tissue and over two years of available survival data. An isocitrate dehydrogenase mutation was not carried by any of the glioblastoma patients, although molecular status was otherwise variable. PBMC were collected before vaccination, two weeks after the third vaccination, and at tumor progression if progression occurred. The Qiagen DNeasy Blood extraction Kit was used for extraction of genomic DNA. The immunoSEQ assay amplified TCRB CDR3 regions from approximately 1.8 micrograms of genomic DNA, or from all available DNA when less than that amount was available. For multiplex PCR, 60 forward primers for TCR V beta segments and 13 reverse primers for J beta segments were used. To estimate reads per starting template, synthetic control templates were spiked into each sample at limiting dilution. The Illumina HiSeq System generated 87 bp sequencing reads. In the original analysis: PCR and sequencing errors were removed by a nearest neighbor algorithm that merged closely related sequences. TCR overlap was measured as the percentage of unique tumor TCR beta sequences also present in the same patient's peripheral blood. Held by TCRdb, this immuneACCESS table contains in-frame sequences only and omits some clones. Under half of the omission traces to an unresolved V gene where checked; the cause of the rest is unknown. Clonal size and the V and J genes are those of that table, whereas D and trimming came from the DNA. Here the sample has roughly 100,000 clones; around 86% occur a single time. 6% to 8.5% of the sample goes to the ten largest clones.

The data belong to a study of glioma-infiltrating T cells after dendritic cell vaccination listed by TCRdb under 2016. Broadly, across the study: A cohort of roughly 15 glioblastoma patients from Phase I and II dendritic cell vaccination trials was included, of whom 9 were newly diagnosed and 6 had recurrent disease. Between 2003 and 2012, patients were given autologous tumor lysate-pulsed dendritic cell vaccination. The vaccine was prepared from monocyte-derived dendritic cells that were cultured for 6 to 7 days with IL-4 and GM-CSF and then pulsed overnight with autologous tumor lysate. Each patient was given three intradermal dendritic cell vaccine injections, spaced two weeks apart, in the arm below the axilla. In glioblastoma patients vaccinated with dendritic cells, deep sequencing of TCR beta CDR3 regions served to measure tumor-infiltrating lymphocyte content and to compare repertoires between tumor and blood. Survival after dendritic cell vaccination was correlated with TCR sequencing metrics, such as TIL content and the overlap between tumor and blood repertoires.

What the authors observed across the whole study: The cohort was small and heterogeneous, only a few patients had full blood and tumor sets, and even fewer had initial-recurrent tumor pairs. The three-group TCR overlap response model was described as speculative and requiring prospective validation. Higher estimated pretreatment TIL content predicted longer time to progression and overall survival after dendritic cell vaccination. No direct relationship between TCR clonality and survival was found, suggesting a diverse polyclonal response may matter.

Spanning cysteine to phenylalanine, the CDR3 consists of 10 amino acids. Only CDR3 DNA remains: 30 bases, in frame from the first base. Deletion took 8 bases off V and 5 bases off J, with a span of 4 bases between the germline ends. The germline V gene supplies CDR1 MGHDK and CDR2 SYGVNS. The sequencing here drew on blood, taken after dendritic cell vaccination. The sequence was collected from a human donor with glioblastoma. Recombination connected TRBV25-1 to TRBJ2-1; the D gene cannot be named for sure. The DNA sequence reads TGTGCCAGCGGAGACAATGAGCAGTTCTTC. This sequence encodes CASGDNEQFF.